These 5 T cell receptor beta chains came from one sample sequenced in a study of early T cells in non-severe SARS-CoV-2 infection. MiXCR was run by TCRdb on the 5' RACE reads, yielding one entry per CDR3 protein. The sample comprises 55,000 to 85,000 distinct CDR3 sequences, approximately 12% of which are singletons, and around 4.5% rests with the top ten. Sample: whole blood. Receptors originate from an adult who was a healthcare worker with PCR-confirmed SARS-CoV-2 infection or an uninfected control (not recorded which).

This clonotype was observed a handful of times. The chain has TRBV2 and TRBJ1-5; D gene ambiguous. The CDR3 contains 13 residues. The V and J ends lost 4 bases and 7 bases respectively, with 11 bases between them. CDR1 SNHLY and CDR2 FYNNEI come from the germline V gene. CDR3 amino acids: CASSGDTRQPQHF. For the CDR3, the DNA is TGTGCCAGCAGTGGGGATACGAGGCAGCCCCAGCATTTT.

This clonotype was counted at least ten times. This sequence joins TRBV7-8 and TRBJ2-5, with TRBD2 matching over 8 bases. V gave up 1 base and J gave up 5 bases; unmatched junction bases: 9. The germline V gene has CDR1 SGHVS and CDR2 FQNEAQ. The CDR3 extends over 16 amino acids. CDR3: CASSLGAGDRGETQYF. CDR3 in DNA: TGTGCCAGCAGCTTAGGAGCGGGGGATCGGGGCGAGACCCAGTACTTC.

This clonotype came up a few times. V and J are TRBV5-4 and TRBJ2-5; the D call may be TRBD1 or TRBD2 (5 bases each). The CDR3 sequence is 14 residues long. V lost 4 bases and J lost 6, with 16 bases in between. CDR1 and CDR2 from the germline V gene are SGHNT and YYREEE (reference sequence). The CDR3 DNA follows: TGTGCCAGCAGCCCAGACAGATACGGGAAGACCCAGTACTTC. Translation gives CASSPDRYGKTQYF.

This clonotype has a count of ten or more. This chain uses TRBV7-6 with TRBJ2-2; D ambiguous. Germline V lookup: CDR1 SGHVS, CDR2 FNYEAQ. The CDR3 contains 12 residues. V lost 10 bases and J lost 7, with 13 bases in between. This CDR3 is CATSRVSGELFF. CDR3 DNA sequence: TGTGCCACCTCCCGGGTCAGCGGGGAGCTGTTTTTT.

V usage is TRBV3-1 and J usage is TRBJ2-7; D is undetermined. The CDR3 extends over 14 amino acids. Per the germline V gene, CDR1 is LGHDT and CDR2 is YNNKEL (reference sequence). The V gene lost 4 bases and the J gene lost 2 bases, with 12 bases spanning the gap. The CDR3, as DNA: TGTGCCAGCAGCCCCATGCCCGACCCCTACGAGCAGTACTTC. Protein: CASSPMPDPYEQYF.